Each of the 22 T cell receptor beta chains below was sequenced from the same sample in a study of blood T cell repertoires in COVID-19. Only in-frame clones appear in the TCRdb table, and some are missing; sequencing was by immunoSEQ multiplex PCR. The table records 150,000 or so clones, roughly four fifths of them present only once. Sequencing was carried out using peripheral blood. The receptor set was obtained from a human donor with acute or convalescent COVID-19. The donor label of this sample is uncertain.

The gene calls are TRBV7-3 and TRBJ2-1, with 9 bases identical to TRBD2. This CDR3 has 15 amino acids. CDR1 and CDR2 from the germline V gene are SGHTA and FQGTGA. J was trimmed by 5 bases and V by 3 bases; bases with no gene match: 5. The DNA for the CDR3 is TGTGCCAGCAGCTTGACTAGCGGAGATCACAATGAGCAGTTCTTC. It is translated as CASSLTSGDHNEQFF.

Remarks on this clone: This sample also contains other DNA sequences that code for the same CDR3. The V gene is TRBV6-1, the J gene TRBJ1-2; D not certain. Trimming took 1 base from V and 4 from J, leaving 4 bases between them. Germline V gene lookup returns CDR1 MNHNS and CDR2 SASEGT. The CDR3 sequence is 12 residues long. As DNA, the CDR3 is TGTGCCAGCAGTGAAGGGAGCTATGGCTACACCTTC. It is translated as CASSEGSYGYTF.

This clone was picked up one time. The chain has TRBV10-3 and TRBJ1-2; 8 bases match TRBD1. V lost 7 bases, J lost 3 bases, and 7 bases stayed unmatched. Per germline, CDR1 ENHRY and CDR2 SYGVKD. The CDR3 runs 14 residues. CDR3 protein: CAITVDREYYGYTF. The CDR3 DNA reads as TGTGCCATCACCGTGGACAGGGAATACTATGGCTACACCTTC.

The chain carries TRBV6-5 and TRBJ1-3, with a weak D call TRBD1 (5 bases). The CDR3 covers 14 residues. Trimming removed 6 bases at V and 0 bases at J, with 9 bases between. Germline V gene lookup returns CDR1 MNHEY and CDR2 SVGAGI. The CDR3 DNA sequence: TGTGCCAGCAGCATCGACAGCTCTGGAAACACCATATATTTT. Its translation: CASSIDSSGNTIYF.

This chain connects TRBV10-3 to TRBJ2-4; D not certain. The CDR3 is 17 residues long. The V gene's germline CDR1 is ENHRY and CDR2 SYGVKD. V was clipped by 0 bases and J by 1 base, with 13 bases between them. The CDR3 protein is CAISESAGGWAKNIQYF. CDR3 DNA: TGTGCCATCAGTGAGTCTGCCGGTGGTTGGGCCAAAAACATTCAGTACTTC.

The chain has TRBV19 and TRBJ2-7; TRBD1 aligns across 9 bases. Germline CDR1 and CDR2: LNHDA and SQIVND (reference sequence). After removal of 3 bases from V and 5 bases from J, the junction contained 5 bases not matched to a gene. This CDR3 region has 14 residues. In DNA form, the CDR3 reads TGTGCCAGTAGTATGCCGGGACAGGGCCACGAGCAGTACTTC. This sequence encodes CASSMPGQGHEQYF.

V gene TRBV27 combines with J gene TRBJ2-2, with 7 positions matching TRBD1. Germline V CDR1 and CDR2: MNHEY, SMNVEV (reference sequence). This CDR3 region has 14 residues. The J segment lost 0 bases and the V segment lost 7 bases, leaving 2 bases of the junction unmatched. Here the CDR3 reads CASKGTANTGELFF. DNA of the CDR3: TGTGCCAGCAAAGGGACAGCGAACACCGGGGAGCTGTTTTTT.

The chain joins TRBV7-2 to TRBJ1-1; D gene unclear. The CDR3 spans 14 residues. Germline-derived CDR1 and CDR2 are SGHTA and FQGNSA. Trimming shortened V by 3 bases and J by 2 bases, and 10 bases separated the two germline ends. The chain's CDR3 is CASSLGRINTEAFF. The CDR3 DNA follows: TGTGCCAGCAGCTTGGGCAGGATTAACACTGAAGCTTTCTTT.

V gene TRBV6-6 combines with J gene TRBJ1-2; 9 bases are a match to TRBD1. There are 15 residues in the CDR3. Looked up from germline, CDR1 is MNHNY and CDR2 is SVGAGI (reference sequence). The V gene end was trimmed by 4 bases and the J gene end by 6 bases; junction bases not matched to a gene: 9. Here the CDR3 DNA reads TGTGCCAGCAGTTTGGGACAGGGAAGGGGGGATGGCTACACCTTC. This encodes CASSLGQGRGDGYTF.

The rearrangement joins TRBV6-5 to TRBJ1-6; D may be TRBD1 (5 bases). The V and J ends lost 5 bases and 6 bases respectively, with 14 bases between them. The CDR3 totals 15 residues. Per the germline V gene, CDR1 is MNHEY and CDR2 is SVGAGI. The CDR3 nucleotides are TGTGCCAGCAGTCCCCGACAGATCCCTAATTCACCCCTCCACTTT. It yields the protein CASSPRQIPNSPLHF.

This CDR3 reads CASSQGLQGKYGYTF. The CDR3 DNA sequence: TGCGCCAGCAGCCAAGGGCTTCAGGGGAAATATGGCTACACCTTC. This chain uses TRBV4-3 with TRBJ1-2; tentatively, D is TRBD1 (6 bases). Trimming pared 1 base from V and 5 bases from J, leaving 14 bases between. Germline lookup yields CDR1 LGHNA and CDR2 YSLEER. The CDR3 totals 15 residues.

The J gene is TRBJ1-3, the V gene TRBV5-1, with 8 bases identical to TRBD1. The CDR3 runs 16 residues. Germline assignment: CDR1 SGHRS and CDR2 YFSETQ. The V gene end was trimmed by 0 bases and the J gene end by 2 bases; junction bases not matched to a gene: 4. In nucleotides, the CDR3 is TGCGCCAGCAGCTTGGAGGGGACAGGTACTGGAAACACCATATATTTT. Translation: CASSLEGTGTGNTIYF.

The rearrangement links TRBV30 to TRBJ1-6; D call uncertain. Germline values: CDR1 GTSNPN, CDR2 SVGIG (reference sequence). Trimming shortened V by 0 bases and J by 7 bases, and 10 bases separated the two germline ends. This CDR3 has 14 residues. CDR3 coding DNA: TGTGCCTGGAGTGTAGAGGTGGTGAATTCACCCCTCCACTTT. It translates to CAWSVEVVNSPLHF.

The CDR3 reads CASSLSQGGKTEAFF. The CDR3 coding sequence is TGCGCCAGCAGCTTAAGCCAGGGAGGAAAGACTGAAGCTTTCTTT. This chain uses TRBV5-1 with TRBJ1-1; maybe TRBD1 (5 bases). The CDR3 is 15 residues long. V lost 2 bases to trimming and J lost 5 bases, with 16 bases between them. From germline, CDR1 is SGHRS and CDR2 YFSETQ.

The CDR3 spells CSVGGGRGTYTDTQYF. The CDR3 DNA reads as TGCAGCGTTGGGGGCGGTCGGGGGACCTACACAGATACGCAGTATTTT. The V and J genes are TRBV29-1 and TRBJ2-3, with a weak D call TRBD2 (6 bases). The CDR3 runs to 16 residues. Per the germline V gene, CDR1 is SQVTM and CDR2 is ANQGSEA. V was cut by 4 bases and J by 2 bases, with 19 bases left in between.

This clone was seen at least ten times. The V gene is TRBV10-3, the J gene TRBJ1-2; 7 bases align to TRBD1. J lost 8 bases, V lost 6 bases, and 6 bases had no gene match. The CDR3 totals 12 residues. Germline-derived CDR1 and CDR2 are ENHRY and SYGVKD. CDR3 sequence reads: CAIRFDRAGYTF. CDR3 coding DNA: TGTGCCATCAGGTTTGACAGGGCCGGCTACACCTTC.

The V gene is TRBV5-1, the J gene TRBJ1-4; possible D gene TRBD1, 5 bases. Looked up from germline, CDR1 is SGHRS and CDR2 is YFSETQ. Between the trimmed V and J ends, which lost 4 bases and 3 bases, there was a span of 10 bases. The CDR3 consists of 14 residues. The CDR3 DNA follows: TGCGCCAGCAGCAAGGACACCTCTAATGAAAAACTGTTTTTT. It yields the protein CASSKDTSNEKLFF.

The chain combines TRBV29-1 with TRBJ2-5, with TRBD2 identical over 9 bases. Trimming at V came to 3 bases and at J to 4 bases, leaving 6 bases not matched to a gene. The CDR3 runs 14 residues. The germline CDR1 and CDR2 sequences are SQVTM and ANQGSEA. The CDR3 DNA reads TGCAGCGTTGATATAGCGGGGGTAGGAGAGACCCAGTACTTC. Encoded protein: CSVDIAGVGETQYF.

The J gene is TRBJ1-1, the V gene TRBV7-8; D remains unclear. Germline CDR1 SGHVS, CDR2 FQNEAQ. V shed 7 bases and J shed 7 bases, with 13 bases lying between them. This CDR3 spans 12 amino acids. The CDR3 spells CASKTPRGEAFF. DNA for the CDR3: TGTGCCAGCAAAACTCCTCGGGGTGAAGCTTTCTTT.

This chain joins TRBV19 and TRBJ1-2, with 7 bases fitting TRBD1. V lost 9 bases and J lost 1; bases outside the gene matches: 8. The CDR3 covers 14 residues. Germline V gene data show CDR1 as LNHDA and CDR2 as SQIVND (reference sequence). CDR3 nucleotide sequence: TGTGCCAGCTACGGGACAGCTCGTAACTATGGCTACACCTTC. Its protein is CASYGTARNYGYTF.

The chain has TRBV15 and TRBJ2-5; possible D gene TRBD2, 5 bases. This CDR3 has 16 residues. V lost 0 bases to trimming and J lost 7 bases, with 18 bases between them. Germline CDR1 and CDR2: LNHNV and YYDKDF (reference sequence). The CDR3: CATSRDFIGDGGTQYF. The CDR3 DNA reads TGTGCCACCAGCAGAGACTTTATTGGGGATGGAGGGACCCAGTACTTC.

V gene TRBV12-5 combines with J gene TRBJ1-3; possible D gene TRBD1, 6 bases. This CDR3 has 16 amino acids. Germline V lookup: CDR1 LGHNT, CDR2 FRNRAP. Between the trimmed V and J ends, which lost 1 base and 4 bases, there was a span of 14 bases. The CDR3: CASGLGAGTPGNTIYF. In nucleotides, the CDR3 is TGTGCTAGTGGTTTGGGGGCCGGGACACCCGGAAACACCATATATTTT.